This TCR beta chain was captured by sequencing in a study of T cell responses to AZD1222 COVID-19 vaccine. TCRdb's copy holds only in-frame clones and misses some; the assay was immunoSEQ multiplex PCR. Here the sample spans about 210,000 clones, less than 95% being singletons. Findings of the study overall: At study baseline, merely more than 5 AZD1222 recipients were seropositive. Elevations in Spike-specific TCR breadth and depth followed administration of two AZD1222 doses. It should be noted that donors were predominantly white British and more often female, and clonal diversity was possibly underestimated.

Note on this clone: The antigen is undetermined.

The sequence came from an adult who received the MenACWY meningococcal vaccine as a control. This material consisted of peripheral blood, taken 28 days after the second dose of the MenACWY control vaccine.

CDR3 sequence (DNA): TGCGCCAGCAGCCAAGATTCTACTCTTGCAGACCTACGAGACTATGGCTACACCTTC. It yields the protein CASSQDSTLADLRDYGYTF. V is TRBV4-1 and J is TRBJ1-2; D call uncertain. This CDR3 region has 19 residues. V was shortened by 0 bases and J by 3 bases, with 23 bases between the two germline ends. The V gene's germline CDR1 is MGHRA and CDR2 YSYEKL.